One and the same sample provided the 20 T cell receptor beta chains below, sequenced in a study of T cell changes during pregnancy in multiple sclerosis (dated by TCRdb to the late 2010s). Libraries were built with the immunoSEQ multiplex PCR assay. Sourced from immuneACCESS, this table was stored by TCRdb with only in-frame sequences that have V and J called. A share of the clones is absent; for the studies checked, an unresolved V gene accounts for under half, and the remainder has no known explanation. The sample has tens of thousands of clones on record, around 92% of them singletons. The top ten clonotypes cover approximately 0.6% of the sample. The sequences come from CD4+ T cells from peripheral blood mononuclear cells, collected after pregnancy. The receptors were sampled from a female donor with multiple sclerosis, enrolled in a pregnancy study.

The chain links TRBV9 to TRBJ2-3, with 8 bases aligning to TRBD1. V lost 3 bases, J lost 0 bases, and 6 bases stayed unmatched. CDR1 is SGDLS, CDR2 YYNGEE, per germline. This CDR3 spans 16 amino acids. As DNA, the CDR3 is TGTGCCAGCAGCGGGTCAGGGGGCCCTAGCACAGATACGCAGTATTTT. Encoded protein: CASSGSGGPSTDTQYF.

The chain recombines TRBV4-2 with TRBJ2-7, with 8 bases that match TRBD1. The CDR3 totals 14 residues. V trimming: 3 bases; J trimming: 2 bases; junction bases outside the gene matches: 3. CDR1 is LGHNA and CDR2 is YNFKEQ in the germline V gene. The CDR3 nucleotides read TGTGCCAGCAGCCACGACAGGGGCACCTACGAGCAGTACTTC. Protein product: CASSHDRGTYEQYF.

This chain joins TRBV30 and TRBJ2-2; 11 positions agree with TRBD2. Germline-derived CDR1 and CDR2 are GTSNPN and SVGIG (reference sequence). CDR3 length equals 17 residues. With 4 bases clipped from V and 0 bases from J, the junction kept 7 bases outside the gene matches. This CDR3 reads CAWTRLSGGANTGELFF. The CDR3, as DNA: TGTGCCTGGACCAGACTTAGCGGGGGGGCGAACACCGGGGAGCTGTTTTTT. Filled out from reference TRBV30 and TRBJ2-2, the complete variable domain reads SQTIHQWPATLVQPVGSPLSLECTVEGTSNPNLYWYRQAAGRGLQLLFYSVGIGQISSEVPQNLSASRPQDRQFILSSKKLLLSDSGFYLCAWTRLSGGANTGELFFGEGSRLTVL.

The chain recombines TRBV5-6 with TRBJ1-1; 11 nucleotides line up with TRBD1. The V gene end was trimmed by 4 bases and the J gene end by 4 bases; junction bases not matched to a gene: 9. The CDR3 has 16 residues. Germline loops: CDR1 SGHDT, CDR2 YYEEEE. CDR3 sequence: CASSTWGQGVVTEAFF. The DNA for the CDR3 is TGTGCCAGCAGCACCTGGGGACAGGGGGTAGTCACTGAAGCTTTCTTT.

The chain joins TRBV7-2 to TRBJ2-4; weak D call: TRBD1 (6 bases). Between the trimmed V and J ends, which lost 2 bases and 1 base, there was a span of 6 bases. This CDR3 has 14 residues. CDR1 and CDR2 from the germline V gene are SGHTA and FQGNSA. CDR3 bases: TGTGCCAGCAGCTTAAGGGGGGCCAAAAACATTCAGTACTTC. The encoded protein is CASSLRGAKNIQYF.

This chain links TRBV4-3 with TRBJ2-7; the match to TRBD1 covers 7 bases. V shed 0 bases, J shed 3 bases, and the junction held 5 bases outside the gene matches. The CDR3 runs 15 residues. CDR1 LGHNA and CDR2 YSLEER come from the germline V gene. CDR3 sequence: CASSQETGSFYEQYF. In DNA, the CDR3 is TGCGCCAGCAGCCAAGAGACAGGGTCGTTCTACGAGCAGTACTTC.

The CDR3 DNA follows: TGTGCCAGCAGCCTTTCGCGGGGGGACTTTTACAATGAGCAGTTCTTC. As protein: CASSLSRGDFYNEQFF. The chain carries TRBV7-3 and TRBJ2-1; 8 bases match TRBD2. J was trimmed by 4 bases and V by 5 bases; bases with no gene match: 10. This CDR3 spans 16 amino acids. CDR1 is SGHTA and CDR2 is FQGTGA in the germline V gene.

In its sample, this clone was seen once. The V and J genes are TRBV7-2 and TRBJ1-2; 7 bases fit TRBD1. This CDR3 has 15 amino acids. With V trimmed by 5 bases and J by 5 bases, 11 bases remained unmatched. Germline V CDR1 and CDR2: SGHTA, FQGNSA. For the CDR3, the DNA is TGTGCCAGCAGCCCCGACAGGGCAGGAGCTTATGGCTACACCTTC. Residues: CASSPDRAGAYGYTF.

This chain uses TRBV5-6 with TRBJ2-7; a weak D match, TRBD1 (6 bases). Per the germline V gene, CDR1 is SGHDT and CDR2 is YYEEEE. The CDR3 covers 15 residues. V gave up 0 bases and J gave up 0 bases, with 10 bases separating them. CDR3 in DNA: TGTGCCAGCAGCTTGGTCTCAGGGGCCTCCTACGAGCAGTACTTC. Translation gives CASSLVSGASYEQYF.

The chain has TRBV7-9 and TRBJ2-1, with 9 bases identical to TRBD1. The CDR3 has 16 amino acids. V lost 6 bases and J lost 0; bases outside the gene matches: 6. Germline V gene lookup returns CDR1 SEHNR and CDR2 FQNEAQ (reference sequence). The CDR3: CASRTGTGSSYNEQFF. Written as DNA, the CDR3 is TGTGCCAGCAGAACCGGGACAGGGAGCTCCTACAATGAGCAGTTCTTC.

This clone appeared a single time. The chain carries TRBV9 and TRBJ1-2, with 9 positions matching TRBD1. This CDR3 has 19 residues. Unmatched junction bases numbered 19, after V lost 3 bases and J lost 4 bases. CDR1 SGDLS and CDR2 YYNGEE come from the germline V gene. The CDR3 region is CASSDLDTGQGLMVYGYTF. CDR3 bases: TGTGCCAGCAGCGACTTAGACACGGGACAGGGTCTTATGGTCTATGGCTACACCTTC.

This clone has only one observation. The rearrangement uses TRBV19 and TRBJ1-5, with 8 bases that match TRBD1. The CDR3 runs 16 residues. The germline V gene encodes CDR1 LNHDA and CDR2 SQIVND (reference sequence). The trim removed 5 bases at V and 0 bases at J, leaving 6 bases unmatched. CDR3 sequence (DNA): TGTGCCAGTAGTGGGACAGGAACGATTAGCAATCAGCCCCAGCATTTT. This codes for CASSGTGTISNQPQHF.

J is TRBJ2-1 and V is TRBV25-1, with 8 bases fitting TRBD2. Looked up from germline, CDR1 is MGHDK and CDR2 is SYGVNS. V lost 2 bases and J lost 3; bases outside the gene matches: 9. This CDR3 comprises 17 residues. The CDR3 loop reads CASSEAGGRGGYNEQFF. The DNA of the CDR3 is TGTGCCAGCAGTGAAGCGGGGGGAAGGGGAGGCTACAATGAGCAGTTCTTC.

V gene TRBV19 combines with J gene TRBJ2-7, with D perhaps matching TRBD2 (6 bases). CDR1 and CDR2 (germline): LNHDA, SQIVND (reference sequence). V was clipped by 5 bases and J by 4 bases, with 21 bases between them. The CDR3 consists of 16 residues. CDR3 in DNA: TGTGCCAGTAGTCAATCCAGGCGGGGAGTCGCGTACGAGCAGTACTTC. As protein: CASSQSRRGVAYEQYF.

The V and J genes are TRBV5-1 and TRBJ2-7; TRBD1 matches at 10 bases. Losses at the gene ends were 4 bases for V and 3 bases for J; bases not matched to a gene: 4. Germline V gene lookup returns CDR1 SGHRS and CDR2 YFSETQ. The CDR3 extends over 14 amino acids. CDR3 DNA: TGCGCCAGCAGCCCTGGACAGGGGGGCTACGAGCAGTACTTC. This encodes CASSPGQGGYEQYF. The whole variable domain, filled in from reference TRBV5-1 and TRBJ2-7, reads KAGVTQTPRYLIKTRGQQVTLSCSPISGHRSVSWYQQTPGQGLQFLFEYFSETQRNKGNFPGRFSGRQFSNSRSEMNVSTLELGDSALYLCASSPGQGGYEQYFGPGTRLTVT.

V is TRBV29-1 and J is TRBJ2-7; 8 bases fit TRBD1. The CDR3 is 11 residues long. V shed 7 bases and J 4 bases; nucleotides not matched to a gene: 3. Germline V gives CDR1 SQVTM, CDR2 ANQGSEA. CDR3 protein: CSGGQGYEQYF. CDR3 sequence (DNA): TGCAGCGGAGGACAGGGTTACGAGCAGTACTTC.

This clone was recorded a few times. The rearrangement uses TRBV19 and TRBJ2-5; the match to TRBD1 covers 7 bases. The CDR3 is 15 residues long. V was clipped by 5 bases and J by 7 bases; unmatched bases: 13. Germline V lookup: CDR1 LNHDA, CDR2 SQIVND (reference sequence). The DNA of the CDR3 is TGTGCCAGTAGTGCGAGGGACAGCAGGCAGGCGACCCAGTACTTC. Encoded protein: CASSARDSRQATQYF.

This chain links TRBV19 with TRBJ1-2, with D possibly being TRBD1 (6 bases). This CDR3 has 15 residues. The V end was cut by 9 bases, the J end by 1 base, with 18 bases between. Germline values: CDR1 LNHDA, CDR2 SQIVND (reference sequence). CDR3 coding DNA: TGTGCCAGCCCGCTCGACAGGCTACATAACTATGGCTACACCTTC. Amino acid sequence: CASPLDRLHNYGYTF.

This clone was seen a single time. The rearrangement links TRBV6-5 to TRBJ2-7; tentatively, D is TRBD1 (5 bases). CDR1 is MNHEY, CDR2 SVGAGI, per germline. The CDR3 loop spans 11 amino acids. V was cut by 7 bases and J by 4 bases, with 8 bases left in between. CDR3 nucleotide sequence: TGTGCCAGCACAGGGCTTTACGAGCAGTACTTC. Translated, it gives CASTGLYEQYF.

The chain has TRBV4-1 and TRBJ1-2, with TRBD1 identical over 10 bases. The CDR3 runs 18 residues. With V trimmed by 0 bases and J by 8 bases, 15 bases remained unmatched. The V gene's germline CDR1 is MGHRA and CDR2 YSYEKL. The CDR3 DNA is TGCGCCAGCAGCCAAGATCGGGACAGGGGAATAGACAGAGGGGGCTACACCTTC. Its translation: CASSQDRDRGIDRGGYTF.